This T cell receptor (beta chain) stems from a study of blood T cell repertoires in COVID-19 (dated by TCRdb to 2020 to 2022). For context, the study as a whole: Samples covering the acute and convalescent phases of COVID-19 were provided by collaborators in the United States, Italy and Spain. The material from the prospective study consisted of cDNA or gDNA derived from T cells, B-cell-depleted T cells, or PBMCs. Subjects who had been exposed to COVID-19, were actively infected with it, or had recovered from it provided the deeply sampled blood TCRbeta repertoires that made up the dataset. A freely available public database, intended as a resource for researchers studying the immune response to SARS-CoV-2, is where the repertoires were released. The samples were drawn from the first 160 participants of the ongoing ImmuneRACE study and from under 1,500 subjects provided by 6 global collaborators. Sample metadata almost always included a de-identified subject ID, COVID-19 status, age in years and sex. Where available, HLA class I and class II types were obtained from metadata supplied by the sample provider rather than from assay-based typing. Broad study findings and their caveats: The quantity of clinical and demographic metadata differed by source and by participant and was supplied without curation.

As for this clone: It lacks a known antigen. No base-level quality is on record; no much larger clone is a single base apart.

Participants in the prospective study were aged roughly 18 to 100 years, lived in 20 to 25 United States geographic areas, and enrolled through a virtual design. In the prospective study, participants were assigned to cohorts based on the clinical history participants reported in a screening survey and a study questionnaire. Exposed participants had been in contact, within 2 weeks of entering the study, with a person who had a PCR-confirmed or clinician-diagnosed case of COVID-19. Mobile phlebotomists in the prospective study collected whole blood, serum and a nasopharyngeal or oropharyngeal swab from every participant. Additional blood draws and questionnaires over a 2-month period could optionally be provided by prospective study participants. Before DNA extraction, prospective study blood samples were shipped either frozen or at room temperature. TCRbeta CDR3 regions were amplified from genomic DNA by means of the immunoSEQ Assay, a bias-controlled multiplex PCR. Per the authors' processing: Within the assay, amplification of reference gene primers was used to estimate how many nucleated cells each sample contained. Sequence reads were collapsed and filtered to measure the absolute abundance of every unique TCRbeta CDR3 rearrangement. For each sample, productive Simpson clonality was calculated as the square root of Simpson's diversity index across productive rearrangements. The immuneACCESS repertoire file appears here via TCRdb, limited to in-frame rearrangements. These files lack a portion of the clones; in checked studies, under half of the deficit traces to unresolved V genes, and the cause of the others is not known. The V and J calls and clone size come from that table; D and trimming were worked out from the DNA. This sample is represented by hundreds of thousands of clones; 82% of them were singletons. Of the sample, roughly 5.3% falls within the top ten clones.

Trimming at the junction amounts to 5 bases on V and 1 base on J, and the germline ends lie 15 bases apart. CDR1 and CDR2 are drawn from the germline V gene: SGHTA, FQGNSA. The CDR3 starts with the cysteine, ends with the phenylalanine, and has 16 residues. Of the read, only the CDR3 DNA is kept; its 48 bases are in frame from base 1. This clonotype originated in a man in his forties who had been exposed to COVID-19. Material: PBMCs or T cells enriched from blood (not recorded which). The rearrangement combines TRBV7-2 with TRBJ1-3, with no reliable assignment of the D segment. The CDR3 sequence is CASSPSGDPSGNTIYF. At the DNA level, the sequence is TGTGCCAGCAGCCCCTCCGGGGATCCGTCTGGAAACACCATATATTTT.